One sample yielded the 25 T cell receptor beta chains listed below, sequenced in a study of regulatory T cells in long-lasting Graves disease (dated by TCRdb to about 2021). The time point label for this specimen denotes: newly diagnosed GD, antithyroid drugs for less than 3 months. For both TCR sequencing and RNA sequencing, RNA was extracted from PBMCs in TRIzol. Library method: multiplex PCR. These reads were obtained on an Illumina HiSeq 4000. iRepertoire HTBI primers and Arm-PCR amplification of CDR3 regions were used to construct TCR beta libraries. TCRdb cleaned the public reads at Q25 with fastp, built clones with MiXCR and kept in-frame beta chains. CDR3 protein sequences are deduplicated, and each keeps its most common genes and DNA. The sample includes hundreds of thousands of distinct CDR3 sequences, with around 15% observed a single time. 15% to 20% of the sample lies in the top ten. This sample also appeared in a second study, on T cells in Graves' hyperthyroidism and ophthalmopathy.

The sample consisted of peripheral blood mononuclear cells (PBMCs), taken at new diagnosis, from a patient treated with antithyroid drugs. The receptors shown here come from a young woman with Graves disease. Donor details come from another sample of the same person, matched by shared clones.

V usage is TRBV12-3 or TRBV12-4 and J usage is TRBJ2-1; D not certain. This CDR3 comprises 12 residues. With 8 bases removed from V and 7 bases from J, the gap between germline ends came to 12 bases. The chain's CDR3 is CASLSQKNEQFF. CDR3 DNA: TGTGCCAGCCTCTCACAGAAGAATGAGCAGTTCTTC.

The table lists this clonotype with many counts. V gene TRBV27 combines with J gene TRBJ2-5, with D unresolved. The CDR3 is 14 amino acids. V was shortened by 5 bases and J by 6 bases, with 16 bases between the two germline ends. Germline V CDR1 and CDR2: MNHEY, SMNVEV (reference sequence). Here the CDR3 reads CASSPSLVLQTQYF. CDR3 DNA sequence: TGTGCCAGCAGTCCATCCCTTGTGCTCCAGACCCAGTACTTC.

CDR3 loop: CASSARQSGTDYGYTF. The CDR3 region has the DNA TGTGCCAGCAGTGCCCGTCAGTCCGGGACGGATTATGGCTACACCTTC. The rearrangement joins TRBV2 to TRBJ1-2, with D perhaps matching TRBD1 (5 bases). This CDR3 comprises 16 residues. The germline gives CDR1 SNHLY, CDR2 FYNNEI. Trimming left V 4 bases short and J 5 bases short, with 20 bases between. Full variable domain (rest looked up from reference TRBV2 and TRBJ1-2): EPEVTQTPSHQVTQMGQEVILRCVPISNHLYFYWYRQILGQKVEFLVSFYNNEISEKSEIFDDQFSVERPDGSNFTLKIRSTKLEDSAMYFCASSARQSGTDYGYTFGSGTRLTVV.

This clonotype has a count of ten or more. The chain couples TRBV7-8 to TRBJ2-7; possible D gene TRBD2, 6 bases. CDR1 SGHVS and CDR2 FQNEAQ come from the germline V gene. The CDR3 is made up of 14 amino acids. Trimming shortened V by 3 bases and J by 3 bases, and 12 bases separated the two germline ends. The CDR3 loop is CASSLVRGYYEQYF. The CDR3 DNA reads TGTGCCAGCAGCTTGGTCCGGGGGTACTACGAGCAGTACTTC.

This clonotype was counted between two and nine times. The germline gene is not matched at one end of the junction; a read error may be the cause. The chain links TRBV15 to TRBJ1-6; unclear D gene. The germline V gene encodes CDR1 LNHNV and CDR2 YYDKDF (reference sequence). This CDR3 region has 13 residues. CDR3 nucleotide sequence: TGTGCCACCAGCATCTCCTTTAATTCACCCCTCCACTTT. This codes for CATSISFNSPLHF. Full variable domain (outside the CDR3, taken from reference TRBV15 and TRBJ1-6): DAMVIQNPRYQVTQFGKPVTLSCSQTLNHNVMYWYQQKSSQAPKLLFHYYDKDFNNEADTPDNFQSRRPNTSFCFLDIRSPGLGDTAMYLCATSISFNSPLHFGNGTRLTVT.

This clonotype was counted many times. The chain's CDR3 is CASSYLSEQYF. Written as DNA, the CDR3 is TGTGCCAGCAGTTATCTCTCCGAGCAGTACTTC. The J gene is TRBJ2-7, the V gene TRBV2, with D hard to call. Trimming cost V 5 bases and J 6 bases, with 8 bases left between them. CDR1 SNHLY and CDR2 FYNNEI come from the germline V gene. This CDR3 contains 11 residues.

As to this clonotype: A much more abundant neighbour one base away suggests this may be a read error. The V gene is TRBV9, the J gene TRBJ2-3; D call uncertain. V shed 3 bases and J shed 2 bases, with 7 bases lying between them. CDR1 is SGDLS and CDR2 is YYNGEE in the germline V gene. The CDR3 is made up of 13 amino acids. The CDR3 loop reads CASSGAPTDTQYF. CDR3 DNA: TGTGCCAGCAGCGGGGCTCCCACAGATACGCAGTATTTT.

The genes are TRBV5-1 and TRBJ2-5; no clear D gene. Between the trimmed V and J ends, which lost 1 base and 9 bases, there was a span of 10 bases. CDR3 length: 12 residues. The germline gives CDR1 SGHRS, CDR2 YFSETQ. CDR3 region: CASSLYSGAQYF. DNA of the CDR3: TGCGCCAGCAGCTTGTACTCGGGCGCCCAGTACTTC. Full variable domain (outside the CDR3, taken from reference TRBV5-1 and TRBJ2-5): KAGVTQTPRYLIKTRGQQVTLSCSPISGHRSVSWYQQTPGQGLQFLFEYFSETQRNKGNFPGRFSGRQFSNSRSEMNVSTLELGDSALYLCASSLYSGAQYFGPGTRLLVL.

This rearrangement joins TRBV15 to TRBJ2-1; perhaps TRBD2 as D (6 bases). Per germline, CDR1 LNHNV and CDR2 YYDKDF (reference sequence). V was clipped by 3 bases and J by 2 bases, with 8 bases between them. The CDR3 is 14 residues long. Here the CDR3 reads CATSSGGTYNEQFF. CDR3 nucleotide sequence: TGTGCCACCAGCAGCGGCGGGACCTACAATGAGCAGTTCTTC.

This clonotype was recorded a few times. The J gene is TRBJ2-1, the V gene TRBV10-3, with TRBD2 matching over 8 bases. Germline lookup yields CDR1 ENHRY and CDR2 SYGVKD. V was pared by 4 bases and J by 5 bases, with 16 bases of the junction left unmatched. This CDR3 is 18 amino acids long. The CDR3 sequence is CAISGGPREVSGDNEQFF. Here the CDR3 DNA reads TGTGCCATCAGTGGAGGCCCGCGGGAGGTTTCGGGTGACAATGAGCAGTTCTTC.

A few counts support this clonotype. The V and J genes are TRBV7-2 and TRBJ2-7; D possibly corresponds to TRBD1 (6 bases). The CDR3 contains 12 residues. Germline lookup yields CDR1 SGHTA and CDR2 FQGNSA. Trimming cost V 5 bases and J 5 bases, with 10 bases left between them. The CDR3 here is CASSRQVDEQYF. Here the CDR3 DNA reads TGTGCCAGCAGCCGACAGGTCGACGAGCAGTACTTC.

The V gene is TRBV11-3, the J gene TRBJ2-7; TRBD2 matches at 11 bases. CDR1 is SGHNT, CDR2 YENEEA, per germline. The CDR3 runs 14 residues. Trimming at V came to 6 bases and at J to 3 bases, leaving 4 bases not matched to a gene. The CDR3 DNA reads as TGTGCCAGCAGACCGGGACTAGCGGTCTACGAGCAGTACGTC. This sequence encodes CASRPGLAVYEQYV.

This clonotype appeared many times. The chain recombines TRBV24-1 with TRBJ2-1; 8 bases line up with TRBD2. The germline V gene has CDR1 KGHDR and CDR2 SFDVKD. The trim removed 1 base at V and 3 bases at J, leaving 7 bases unmatched. The CDR3 has 17 amino acids. CDR3 DNA sequence: TGTGCCACCAGTGATTTCGGTGCCAGCGGGAGCTACAATGAGCAGTTCTTC. Residues: CATSDFGASGSYNEQFF.

There are many counts of this clonotype. CDR3 coding DNA: TGCAGCGTTGACCCTAATCAGCCCCAGCATTTT. Encoded protein: CSVDPNQPQHF. J is TRBJ1-5 and V is TRBV29-1; D ambiguous. V was trimmed by 3 bases and J by 4 bases, leaving 4 bases between them. Germline CDR1 and CDR2: SQVTM and ANQGSEA. The CDR3 loop spans 11 amino acids.

The chain is built from TRBV18 and TRBJ2-5; 10 nucleotides line up with TRBD1. CDR3 length equals 15 residues. The trim removed 3 bases at V and 5 bases at J, leaving 6 bases unmatched. CDR1 and CDR2 from the germline V gene are KGHSH and LQKENI. CDR3 protein: CASSPRQGAGETQYF. The CDR3 DNA is TGTGCCAGCTCACCGCGACAGGGGGCTGGTGAGACCCAGTACTTC.

The chain joins TRBV19 to TRBJ2-3; D not resolved. The germline V and J ends were trimmed by 5 bases and 5 bases, with 17 bases remaining between them. Germline V gene lookup returns CDR1 LNHDA and CDR2 SQIVND (reference sequence). The CDR3 is made up of 15 amino acids. As DNA, the CDR3 is TGTGCCAGTAGTTCCGGAACTCGACTCGAAGATACGCAGTATTTT. Its protein product is CASSSGTRLEDTQYF. Together with reference TRBV19 and TRBJ2-3, the CDR3 gives the full variable domain: DGGITQSPKYLFRKEGQNVTLSCEQNLNHDAMYWYRQDPGQGLRLIYYSQIVNDFQKGDIAEGYSVSREKKESFPLTVTSAQKNPTAFYLCASSSGTRLEDTQYFGPGTRLTVL.

This clonotype was seen repeatedly, ten times or more. This chain uses TRBV12-3 or TRBV12-4 with TRBJ1-1; D might be TRBD1 (5 bases). The V end lost 2 bases, the J end lost 7 bases, and 14 bases lay between the germline ends. The CDR3 spans 14 residues. The CDR3 DNA reads as TGTGCCAGCAGTTTAAGAGCGCAGGGAGGTGAAGCTTTCTTT. The encoded protein is CASSLRAQGGEAFF.

This clonotype was counted a few times. The genes are TRBV19 and TRBJ2-2; TRBD2 is a possible D gene (6 bases). The CDR3 extends over 17 amino acids. Trimming took off 5 bases at V and 6 bases at J, with 22 bases between the two ends. Germline CDR1 reads LNHDA; CDR2 reads SQIVND (reference sequence). The CDR3 sequence is CASSPTRRASESGELFF. DNA for the CDR3: TGTGCCAGTAGTCCCACCCGGAGGGCGTCTGAGTCCGGGGAGCTGTTTTTT.

This clonotype was seen ten or more times. J is TRBJ1-1 and V is TRBV6-5, with D unresolved. Trimming took 4 bases from V and 3 from J, leaving 21 bases between them. The CDR3 is 17 residues long. Per the germline V gene, CDR1 is MNHEY and CDR2 is SVGAGI. The CDR3 sequence: CASSWSPARALDTEAFF. The CDR3 coding sequence is TGTGCCAGCAGTTGGTCCCCCGCACGGGCCCTTGACACTGAAGCTTTCTTT.

This clonotype showed up just a few times. J is TRBJ1-2 and V is TRBV28; D perhaps matches TRBD1 (6 bases). V was shortened by 5 bases and J by 1 base, with 14 bases between the two germline ends. The germline gives CDR1 MDHEN, CDR2 SYDVKM. CDR3 length: 15 amino acids. CDR3 sequence (DNA): TGTGCCAGCAGTCCGTCAGGGGAAAGTAACTATGGCTACACCTTC. Translation: CASSPSGESNYGYTF.

The chain carries TRBV4-1 and TRBJ2-5; TRBD1 matches at 10 bases. The ends lost 4 bases at V and 2 bases at J; junction bases unmatched: 10. The CDR3 is 17 amino acids. The germline CDR1 and CDR2 sequences are MGHRA and YSYEKL. The CDR3 loop reads CASSLGQGKTRQETQYF. The CDR3 nucleotides are TGCGCCAGCAGCCTGGGACAGGGGAAGACAAGACAAGAGACCCAGTACTTC.

This clonotype has a handful of counts. V usage is TRBV9 and J usage is TRBJ2-3; possibly TRBD1 for D (7 bases). With 6 bases removed from V and 0 bases from J, the gap between germline ends came to 14 bases. This CDR3 is 15 amino acids long. Germline-derived CDR1 and CDR2 are SGDLS and YYNGEE. The CDR3 DNA is TGTGCCAGCAACTCCAGGGGGACTAGCACAGATACGCAGTATTTT. Encoded protein: CASNSRGTSTDTQYF.

This clonotype was seen repeatedly, ten times or more. This chain joins TRBV2 and TRBJ2-2; 7 bases align to TRBD1. The V gene end was trimmed by 4 bases and the J gene end by 0 bases; junction bases not matched to a gene: 2. CDR3 length: 15 residues. From germline, CDR1 is SNHLY and CDR2 FYNNEI. The CDR3 region is CASSVGTANTGELFF. The CDR3 DNA is TGTGCCAGCAGTGTTGGGACAGCGAACACCGGGGAGCTGTTTTTT.

This clonotype appeared many times. This rearrangement joins TRBV11-2 to TRBJ1-6; 10 nucleotides match TRBD1. After removal of 4 bases from V and 9 bases from J, the junction contained 12 bases not matched to a gene. CDR1 and CDR2 (germline): SGHAT, FQNNGV. The CDR3 is made up of 17 amino acids. CDR3 region: CASSYWSPGQGTSPLHF. DNA of the CDR3: TGTGCCAGCAGCTACTGGAGCCCGGGACAGGGGACTTCACCCCTCCACTTT.

This clonotype has ten or more counts. The chain recombines TRBV11-2 with TRBJ2-5; 12 positions match TRBD2. J was trimmed by 3 bases and V by 1 base; bases with no gene match: 6. Per the germline V gene, CDR1 is SGHAT and CDR2 is FQNNGV. This CDR3 region has 17 residues. DNA for the CDR3: TGTGCCAGCAGCTTAGGATTAAGGACTAGCGGGAAAGAGACCCAGTACTTC. Encoded protein: CASSLGLRTSGKETQYF.